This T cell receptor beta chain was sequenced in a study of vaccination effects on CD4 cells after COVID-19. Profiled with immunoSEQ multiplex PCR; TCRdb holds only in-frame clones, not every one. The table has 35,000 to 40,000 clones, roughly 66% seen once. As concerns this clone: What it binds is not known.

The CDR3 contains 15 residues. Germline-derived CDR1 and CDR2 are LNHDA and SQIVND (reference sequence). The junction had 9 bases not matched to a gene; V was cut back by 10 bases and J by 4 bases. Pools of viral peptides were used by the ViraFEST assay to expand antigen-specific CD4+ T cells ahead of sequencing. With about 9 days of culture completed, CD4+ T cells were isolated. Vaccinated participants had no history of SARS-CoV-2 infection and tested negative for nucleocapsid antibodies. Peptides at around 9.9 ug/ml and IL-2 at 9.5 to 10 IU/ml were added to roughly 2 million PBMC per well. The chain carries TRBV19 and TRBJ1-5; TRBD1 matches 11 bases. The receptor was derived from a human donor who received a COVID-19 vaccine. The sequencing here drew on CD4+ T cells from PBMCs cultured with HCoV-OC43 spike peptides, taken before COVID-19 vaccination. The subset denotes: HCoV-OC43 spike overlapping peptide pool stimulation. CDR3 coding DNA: TGTGCCACCACCGGGACAGGGGGATTTAATCAGCCCCAGCATTTT. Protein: CATTGTGGFNQPQHF.